Listed below are T cell receptor beta chains from one sample, sequenced in a study of radiation and T cells in renal cell carcinoma. This table comes from immunoSEQ multiplex PCR, and its TCRdb copy is limited to in-frame clones, with some not included. This table has about 150,000 clones, roughly 90% appearing once. The input for sequencing was blood, taken from a patient whose treatment included radiotherapy and nephrectomy. Receptors originate from an older woman with renal cell carcinoma. The conserved cysteine and the conserved F or W are not part of the CDR3 here. Clone sizes are given selectively: once, few, many, or a class where the clone is expanded.

TRBV4-1	.	TRBJ1-1	ASSHDRAQNTEAF
TRBV30	.	TRBJ2-7	AWSIQALSTYEQY
TRBV27	.	TRBJ2-3	ASSFRVSRGTQY
TRBV9	.	TRBJ1-6	ASSVGTENSPLH
TRBV19	.	TRBJ2-2	ASSISQGAKNTGELF
TRBV29-1	.	TRBJ2-1	SVIERQGAGNEQF
TRBV30	once	TRBJ2-1	AWRGGARNEQF
TRBV2	few	TRBJ2-5	ASSLQVLQETQY
TRBV10-3	.	TRBJ2-3	AISAGGSTDTQY
TRBV27	once	TRBJ1-2	ASSPVSGRGYGYT
TRBV5-5	many	TRBJ2-7	ASSSGTATYEQY
TRBV5-1	once	TRBJ2-3	ASSLLAGSTDTQY
TRBV19	.	TRBJ1-1	ASSRQIGDTEAF
TRBV4-3	.	TRBJ1-2	ASSQVRTGGSYGYT
TRBV4-3	.	TRBJ2-5	ASSQEGGRTQY
TRBV4-3	.	TRBJ2-3	ASSQGGDYSTDTQY
TRBV10-2	.	TRBJ1-1	ASSVSGGNTEAF
TRBV10-1	.	TRBJ2-6	ASRGPGANVLT
TRBV19	.	TRBJ2-1	ASSILAGGPIQQF
TRBV19	once	TRBJ1-2	ASSARSTGGYT
TRBV19	.	TRBJ1-6	ASSFSGVSSSYNSPLH
TRBV19	.	TRBJ1-1	ASSKNRDGTEAF
TRBV19	.	TRBJ2-7	ASSIDSTGGRLYEQY
TRBV4-2	.	TRBJ1-2	ASSSQQNYGYT
TRBV11-3	.	TRBJ2-3	ASSPRQGTTDTQY
TRBV27	.	TRBJ1-5	ASSLTGGNQPQH
TRBV27	.	TRBJ2-7	ASSSGDRGYGEQY
TRBV6-1	.	TRBJ2-3	ASSVTSGGSDTQY
TRBV4-3	once	TRBJ2-3	ASSKRPSGGGEAQY
TRBV6-6	.	TRBJ1-1	ASSRTTGGGTEAF
TRBV6-5	.	TRBJ2-7	ASSSDRGEGQY
TRBV9	.	TRBJ1-2	ASSPGTDYGYT
TRBV30	few	TRBJ1-1	AWSVFGVTEAF